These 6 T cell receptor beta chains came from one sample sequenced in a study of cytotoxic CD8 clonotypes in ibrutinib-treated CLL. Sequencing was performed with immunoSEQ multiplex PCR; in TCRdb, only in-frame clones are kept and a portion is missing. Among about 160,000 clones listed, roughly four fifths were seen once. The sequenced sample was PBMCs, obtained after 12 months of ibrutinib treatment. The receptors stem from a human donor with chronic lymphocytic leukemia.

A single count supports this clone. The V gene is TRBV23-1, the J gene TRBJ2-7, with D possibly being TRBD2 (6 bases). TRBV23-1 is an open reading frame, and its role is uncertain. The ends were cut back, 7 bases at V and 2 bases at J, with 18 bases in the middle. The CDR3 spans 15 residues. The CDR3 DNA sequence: TGCGCCAGCAAGTGCGGAGAGGAGGGGACCTACGAGCAGTACTTC. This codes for CASKCGEEGTYEQYF.

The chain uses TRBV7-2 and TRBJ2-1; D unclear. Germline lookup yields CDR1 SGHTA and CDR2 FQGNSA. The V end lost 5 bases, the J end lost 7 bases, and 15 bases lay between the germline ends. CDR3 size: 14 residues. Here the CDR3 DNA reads TGTGCCAGCAGCCCCCCATCAGTTAGGAATGAGCAGTTCTTC. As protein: CASSPPSVRNEQFF.

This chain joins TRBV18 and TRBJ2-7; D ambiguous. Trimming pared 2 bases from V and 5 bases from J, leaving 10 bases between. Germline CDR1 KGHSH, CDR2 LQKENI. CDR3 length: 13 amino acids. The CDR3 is CASSPWEGNEQYF. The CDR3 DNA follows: TGTGCCAGCTCACCATGGGAAGGGAACGAGCAGTACTTC.

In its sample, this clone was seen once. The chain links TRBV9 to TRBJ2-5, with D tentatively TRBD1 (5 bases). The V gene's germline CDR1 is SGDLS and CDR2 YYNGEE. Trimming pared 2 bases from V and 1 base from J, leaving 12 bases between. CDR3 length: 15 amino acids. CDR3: CASSVLDSIQETQYF. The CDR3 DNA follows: TGTGCCAGCAGCGTCCTTGACAGTATCCAAGAGACCCAGTACTTC.

The CDR3 loop is CASSSGFMDEQFF. The CDR3 DNA is TGTGCCAGCAGCTCCGGTTTTATGGATGAGCAGTTCTTC. The chain combines TRBV7-3 with TRBJ2-1; D is undetermined. CDR1 is SGHTA, CDR2 FQGTGA, per germline. There are 13 residues in the CDR3. V was pared by 4 bases and J by 8 bases, with 12 bases between. The full variable domain, with the rest looked up from reference TRBV7-3 and TRBJ2-1, is GAGVSQTPSNKVTEKGKYVELRCDPISGHTALYWYRQSLGQGPEFLIYFQGTGAADDSGLPNDRFFAVRPEGSVSTLKIQRTERGDSAVYLCASSSGFMDEQFFGPGTRLTVL.

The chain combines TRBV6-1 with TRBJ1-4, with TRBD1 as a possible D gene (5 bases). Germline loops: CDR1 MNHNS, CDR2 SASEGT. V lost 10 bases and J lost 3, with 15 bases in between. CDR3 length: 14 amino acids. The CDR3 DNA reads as TGTGCCACGAATTTGGGGGGATCTAATGAAAAACTGTTTTTT. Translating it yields CATNLGGSNEKLFF.